This T cell receptor (beta chain) was sequenced for a study of T cells in localized non-small cell lung cancer. Study-level points and caveats: Sequencing was limited to one tumor region, leaving the possibility of heterogeneity open. A raised T cell density in blood coincided with lengthier overall survival. Clonality peaked in uninvolved adjacent lung rather than tumor.

Libraries were prepared by immunoSEQ multiplex PCR; TCRdb keeps only in-frame clonotypes and omits some of them. The sample gives 45,000 to 50,000 clones, approximately 86% of which show up once; approximately 2.4% is in the top ten. To note about this clone: Its specificity is unknown.

The germline V gene encodes CDR1 SEHNR and CDR2 FQNEAQ (reference sequence). V lost 5 bases and J 0 bases, leaving 10 bases between the germline ends. The length of the CDR3 is 14 residues. The rearrangement links TRBV7-9 to TRBJ1-1, with unresolved D. This TCR derives from a man aged 35 to 70 with stage II lung adenocarcinoma. Here the sequenced sample was PBMCs, taken before any cancer treatment. The CDR3 is CASSQVEMNTEAFF. In DNA, the CDR3 is TGTGCCAGCAGCCAAGTAGAGATGAACACTGAAGCTTTCTTT.